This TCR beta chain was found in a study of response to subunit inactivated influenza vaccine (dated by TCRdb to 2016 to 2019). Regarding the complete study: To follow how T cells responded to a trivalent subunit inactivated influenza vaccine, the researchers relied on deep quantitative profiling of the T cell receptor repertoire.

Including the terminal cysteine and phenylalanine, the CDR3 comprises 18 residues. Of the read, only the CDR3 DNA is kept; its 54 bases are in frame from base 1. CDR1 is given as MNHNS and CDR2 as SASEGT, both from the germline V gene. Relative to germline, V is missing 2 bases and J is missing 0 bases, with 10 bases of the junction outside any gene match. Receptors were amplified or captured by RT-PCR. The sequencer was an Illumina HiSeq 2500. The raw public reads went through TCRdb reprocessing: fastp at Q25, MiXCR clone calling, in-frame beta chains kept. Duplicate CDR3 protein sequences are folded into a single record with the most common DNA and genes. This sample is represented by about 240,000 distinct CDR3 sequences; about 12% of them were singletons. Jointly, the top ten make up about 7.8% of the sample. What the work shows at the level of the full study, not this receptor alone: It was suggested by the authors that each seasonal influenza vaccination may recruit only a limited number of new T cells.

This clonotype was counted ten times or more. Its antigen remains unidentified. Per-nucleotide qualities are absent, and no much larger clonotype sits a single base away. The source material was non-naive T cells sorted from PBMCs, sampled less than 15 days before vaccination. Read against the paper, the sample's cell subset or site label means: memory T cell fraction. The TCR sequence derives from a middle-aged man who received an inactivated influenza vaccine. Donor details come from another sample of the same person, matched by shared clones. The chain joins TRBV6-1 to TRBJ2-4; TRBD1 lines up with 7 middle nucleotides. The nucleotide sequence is TGTGCCAGCAGTGAAAGAGGGGACAGCGCCCTAGCCAAAAACATTCAGTACTTC. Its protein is CASSERGDSALAKNIQYF.